Listed here are 32 T cell receptor beta chains from one sample, sequenced in a study of blood T cell repertoires in COVID-19. The data were produced by immunoSEQ multiplex PCR, yet TCRdb's version contains in-frame clones alone and is incomplete. The table lists 150,000 to 200,000 clones, roughly 88% of them singletons. The source material was peripheral blood. Receptors originate from a woman of 80 years or more with active or convalescent COVID-19.

The chain joins TRBV3-1 (or the pseudogene TRBV3-2) to TRBJ1-2; no reliable D call. The CDR3 runs 14 residues. CDR1 is LGHDT and CDR2 is YNNKEL in the germline V gene (reference sequence). Deletions cut 4 bases from V and 4 bases from J, with 13 bases between. CDR3 residues: CASSPLELLYGYTF. DNA of the CDR3: TGTGCCAGCAGCCCCTTGGAGTTGCTCTATGGCTACACCTTC.

This clone has more than one count but fewer than ten. This chain uses TRBV19 with TRBJ1-5; 9 nucleotides match TRBD1. CDR1 is LNHDA, CDR2 SQIVND, per germline (reference sequence). CDR3 length equals 17 residues. J lost 6 bases, V lost 6 bases, and 15 bases had no gene match. The CDR3 sequence is CASRPHRGPSGFQPQHF. The CDR3 DNA sequence: TGTGCCAGTAGGCCTCACAGGGGGCCCTCAGGTTTTCAGCCCCAGCATTTT.

This rearrangement joins TRBV27 to TRBJ2-6; D is perhaps TRBD2 (5 bases). This CDR3 region has 17 residues. Germline values: CDR1 MNHEY, CDR2 SMNVEV (reference sequence). V was pared by 5 bases and J by 0 bases, with 14 bases between. CDR3 bases: TGTGCCAGCAGTCGGGATCTTCGAGGCTCTGGGGCCAACGTCCTGACTTTC. This codes for CASSRDLRGSGANVLTF.

Only a few counts were recorded for this clone. This chain links TRBV12-2 with TRBJ1-4; TRBD1, as called in the table, went unchecked against the DNA. TRBV12-2 is a pseudogene segment. This CDR3 has 15 residues. For the CDR3, the DNA is TGTGCAAGTCGCACCCGACAGGGATCTAATGAAAAACTGTTTTTT. It codes for CASRTRQGSNEKLFF.

The chain couples TRBV11-2 to TRBJ1-2, with TRBD1 matching over 7 bases. The V segment lost 5 bases and the J segment 8 bases; nucleotides outside the gene matches: 11. This CDR3 is built from 14 residues. Germline V gene sequence: CDR1 SGHAT, CDR2 FQNNGV. CDR3 loop: CASSPLGRGKGYTF. The CDR3 DNA reads as TGTGCCAGCAGCCCACTGGGCAGGGGGAAAGGCTACACCTTC.

V usage is TRBV10-3 and J usage is TRBJ2-5; tentatively, D is TRBD1 (6 bases). Germline values: CDR1 ENHRY, CDR2 SYGVKD. V shed 7 bases and J shed 3 bases, with 12 bases lying between them. This CDR3 contains 13 residues. The CDR3 loop is CAITPNREETQYF. In nucleotides, the CDR3 is TGTGCCATCACCCCTAACAGGGAAGAGACCCAGTACTTC.

The chain is built from TRBV18 and TRBJ1-1, with TRBD1 as a possible D gene (5 bases). Looked up from germline, CDR1 is KGHSH and CDR2 is LQKENI. Trimming stripped 3 bases from V and 5 bases from J, with 16 bases between. There are 15 residues in the CDR3. CDR3 loop: CASSPDRTPSTEAFF. The CDR3 DNA reads TGTGCCAGCTCACCCGATCGGACACCGAGTACTGAAGCTTTCTTT.

The CDR3 region has the DNA TGTGCCAGCAGTGACACCAACCGGGACAGGGGGCCTAAAAATGAAAAACTGTTTTTT. Translated, it gives CASSDTNRDRGPKNEKLFF. The chain uses TRBV6-4 and TRBJ1-4; 12 bases are shared with TRBD1. V shed 2 bases and J 5 bases; nucleotides not matched to a gene: 12. The CDR3 loop spans 19 amino acids. From germline, CDR1 is MRHNA and CDR2 SNTAGT.

The CDR3 DNA is TGTGCCAGCAGCCAAGGCGGCAGGGGCACTGAAGCTTTCTTT. The encoded protein is CASSQGGRGTEAFF. The chain uses TRBV3-1 (or the pseudogene TRBV3-2) and TRBJ1-1; tentative D call: TRBD1 (6 bases). The CDR3 contains 14 residues. Germline loops: CDR1 LGHDT, CDR2 YNNKEL (reference sequence). Trimming left V 1 base short and J 4 bases short, with 10 bases between.

The J gene is TRBJ2-1, the V gene TRBV4-3; TRBD1 matches at 7 bases. The CDR3 is made up of 15 amino acids. Germline V gene data show CDR1 as LGHNA and CDR2 as YSLEER. The ends lost 1 base at V and 3 bases at J; junction bases unmatched: 3. The CDR3 coding sequence is TGCGCCAGCAGCCAAGTAGGGACAGTCTACAATGAGCAGTTCTTC. Translation gives CASSQVGTVYNEQFF.

The J gene is TRBJ1-4, the V gene TRBV28; the D is unclear. The CDR3 runs 15 residues. CDR1 and CDR2 (germline): MDHEN, SYDVKM. V was cut by 3 bases and J by 4 bases, with 12 bases left in between. This CDR3 reads CASSFLTAFNEKLFF. The CDR3 nucleotides read TGTGCCAGCAGTTTCCTCACAGCTTTTAATGAAAAACTGTTTTTT.

This clone has only a few counts. The chain has TRBV6-5 and TRBJ1-1; D remains unclear. Trimming shortened V by 0 bases and J by 5 bases, and 7 bases separated the two germline ends. Germline V lookup: CDR1 MNHEY, CDR2 SVGAGI. The CDR3 runs 13 residues. The CDR3 region is CASSYSAGTEAFF. Written as DNA, the CDR3 is TGTGCCAGCAGTTACTCCGCGGGAACTGAAGCTTTCTTT.

The chain joins TRBV25-1 to TRBJ2-7; 7 bases match TRBD1. Germline lookup yields CDR1 MGHDK and CDR2 SYGVNS. The CDR3 spans 16 residues. Losses at the gene ends were 6 bases for V and 1 base for J; bases not matched to a gene: 12. The chain's CDR3 is CASSNTGVGKSYEQYF. CDR3 DNA sequence: TGTGCCAGCAGCAATACAGGGGTCGGAAAGTCCTACGAGCAGTACTTC.

This rearrangement joins TRBV3-1 (or the pseudogene TRBV3-2) to TRBJ1-2; D is unclear. V was cut by 1 base and J by 0 bases, with 6 bases left in between. There are 14 residues in the CDR3. Per the germline V gene, CDR1 is LGHDT and CDR2 is YNNKEL (reference sequence). CDR3 residues: CASSQVGANYGYTF. CDR3 sequence (DNA): TGTGCCAGCAGCCAAGTGGGAGCTAACTATGGCTACACCTTC.

V and J are TRBV5-1 and TRBJ2-1; no clear D. Trimming took 0 bases from V and 1 from J, leaving 11 bases between them. CDR3 size: 16 residues. The V gene's germline CDR1 is SGHRS and CDR2 YFSETQ. The chain's CDR3 is CASSLGGRRSYNEQFF. For the CDR3, the DNA is TGCGCCAGCAGCTTGGGAGGAAGACGTTCCTACAATGAGCAGTTCTTC.

The CDR3 bases are TGTGCCTGGAGTGGCGGGGGGAAGAGTCAGCCCCAGCATTTT. Translated: CAWSGGGKSQPQHF. The chain couples TRBV30 to TRBJ1-5, with a possible D match to TRBD1 (5 bases). V was trimmed by 1 base and J by 6 bases, leaving 13 bases between them. Germline CDR1 is GTSNPN and CDR2 is SVGIG (reference sequence). The CDR3 runs to 14 residues.

The chain is built from TRBV30 and TRBJ1-2, with TRBD1 identical over 11 bases. Germline CDR1 reads GTSNPN; CDR2 reads SVGIG (reference sequence). This CDR3 has 14 residues. Unmatched junction bases numbered 5, after V lost 1 base and J lost 7 bases. The CDR3 sequence is CAWSEDRGLVGYTF. In nucleotides, the CDR3 is TGTGCCTGGAGTGAGGACAGGGGGCTGGTTGGCTACACCTTC. The entire variable domain, with the rest obtained from reference TRBV30 and TRBJ1-2, is as follows: SQTIHQWPATLVQPVGSPLSLECTVEGTSNPNLYWYRQAAGRGLQLLFYSVGIGQISSEVPQNLSASRPQDRQFILSSKKLLLSDSGFYLCAWSEDRGLVGYTFGSGTRLTVV.

This chain uses TRBV10-1 with TRBJ2-2; 9 bases match TRBD1. Per germline, CDR1 WNHNN and CDR2 SYGVQD (reference sequence). The CDR3 extends over 17 amino acids. The ends lost 2 bases at V and 3 bases at J; junction bases unmatched: 7. The CDR3 region has the DNA TGCGCCAGCAGTGAGACAGGGGGCGCGTTTTACACCGGGGAGCTGTTTTTT. It specifies CASSETGGAFYTGELFF.

The V and J genes are TRBV14 and TRBJ1-3; D might be TRBD1 (6 bases). Per the germline V gene, CDR1 is SGHDN and CDR2 is FVKESK. The CDR3 runs to 15 residues. V lost 6 bases and J lost 4, with 16 bases in between. The CDR3 DNA follows: TGTGCCAGCAGTCTTCAGGGGTCGTGGGGAAACACCATATATTTT. This codes for CASSLQGSWGNTIYF.

This sequence joins TRBV2 and TRBJ2-7, with D unclear. Trimming left V 2 bases short and J 4 bases short, with 6 bases between. The germline V gene encodes CDR1 SNHLY and CDR2 FYNNEI. The CDR3 spans 12 residues. Here the CDR3 DNA reads TGTGCCAGCAGTGAATTGGCTTACGAGCAGTACTTC. Protein: CASSELAYEQYF.

V usage is TRBV27 and J usage is TRBJ1-2; 8 nucleotides match TRBD1. This CDR3 is built from 13 residues. CDR1 is MNHEY, CDR2 SMNVEV, per germline (reference sequence). Unmatched junction bases numbered 0, after V lost 4 bases and J lost 2 bases. The CDR3 here is CASSSGGNYGYTF. The CDR3 DNA sequence: TGTGCCAGCAGTTCAGGGGGCAACTATGGCTACACCTTC.

This clone occurred once. The chain is built from TRBV11-3 and TRBJ1-4, with D perhaps TRBD1 (5 bases). This CDR3 contains 15 residues. Germline lookup yields CDR1 SGHNT and CDR2 YENEEA. V was clipped by 1 base and J by 6 bases, with 12 bases between them. The CDR3 region is CASSLGGTPHEKLFF. The CDR3 DNA follows: TGTGCCAGCAGCTTAGGGGGGACTCCCCATGAAAAACTGTTTTTT.

The chain couples TRBV19 to TRBJ1-6, with TRBD1 matching 8 bases. CDR1 is LNHDA, CDR2 SQIVND, per germline (reference sequence). V shed 4 bases, J shed 8 bases, and the junction held 13 bases outside the gene matches. The CDR3 consists of 17 residues. This chain's CDR3 is CASSTRPGGAGYSPLHF. In DNA, the CDR3 is TGTGCCAGTAGTACCAGGCCAGGGGGCGCGGGGTATTCACCCCTCCACTTT.

This clone appeared once. The V call is TRBV19, the J call TRBJ2-3; the match to TRBD2 covers 7 bases. This CDR3 comprises 16 residues. The germline V gene encodes CDR1 LNHDA and CDR2 SQIVND (reference sequence). V lost 5 bases to trimming and J lost 2 bases; unmatched junction nucleotides: 10. The CDR3 reads CASSVRERGPTDTQYF. The CDR3 DNA reads as TGTGCCAGTAGTGTCCGGGAGCGGGGCCCCACAGATACGCAGTATTTT.

The rearrangement uses TRBV5-1 and TRBJ2-5; D is perhaps TRBD2 (6 bases). There are 15 residues in the CDR3. V lost 1 base to trimming and J lost 4 bases, with 14 bases between them. Per germline, CDR1 SGHRS and CDR2 YFSETQ. The CDR3 region has the DNA TGCGCCAGCAGCTTGTCAGCTCTGGGGGGAGAGACCCAGTACTTC. As protein: CASSLSALGGETQYF.

The chain combines TRBV7-2 with TRBJ1-5; D unclear. The CDR3 spans 16 residues. V was trimmed by 2 bases and J by 6 bases, leaving 17 bases between them. Germline V CDR1 and CDR2: SGHTA, FQGNSA. The CDR3 here is CASSLSGSLPGQPQHF. The CDR3 DNA sequence: TGTGCCAGCAGCTTATCGGGGAGTTTACCAGGTCAGCCCCAGCATTTT.

The J gene is TRBJ1-2, the V gene TRBV11-2; 7 bases are shared with TRBD1. Germline CDR1 and CDR2: SGHAT and FQNNGV. V was clipped by 5 bases and J by 0 bases; unmatched bases: 9. This CDR3 contains 16 residues. This chain's CDR3 is CASSTGQWYANYGYTF. CDR3 coding DNA: TGTGCCAGCAGCACGGGACAGTGGTACGCTAACTATGGCTACACCTTC.

The CDR3 spells CASSPSRTSGRPSTDTQYF. The DNA for the CDR3 is TGTGCCAGTAGTCCCAGTCGGACTAGCGGGCGACCTAGCACAGATACGCAGTATTTT. The rearrangement links TRBV19 to TRBJ2-3; 11 bases line up with TRBD2. The CDR3 totals 19 residues. V gave up 5 bases and J gave up 0 bases; unmatched junction bases: 13. Per the germline V gene, CDR1 is LNHDA and CDR2 is SQIVND (reference sequence). Using reference TRBV19 and TRBJ2-3 for the parts outside the CDR3, the full variable domain is DGGITQSPKYLFRKEGQNVTLSCEQNLNHDAMYWYRQDPGQGLRLIYYSQIVNDFQKGDIAEGYSVSREKKESFPLTVTSAQKNPTAFYLCASSPSRTSGRPSTDTQYFGPGTRLTVL.

This rearrangement joins TRBV7-2 to TRBJ1-1; TRBD1 aligns across 8 bases. CDR3 length equals 15 residues. The V gene's germline CDR1 is SGHTA and CDR2 FQGNSA. J was trimmed by 4 bases and V by 4 bases; bases with no gene match: 8. CDR3 in amino acids: CASSSGGSGGTEAFF. The CDR3 nucleotides read TGTGCCAGCAGCTCAGGGGGCTCTGGCGGCACTGAAGCTTTCTTT. Based on the CDR3 plus reference TRBV7-2 and TRBJ1-1, the full variable domain is GAGVSQSPSNKVTEKGKDVELRCDPISGHTALYWYRQSLGQGLEFLIYFQGNSAPDKSGLPSDRFSAERTGGSVSTLTIQRTQQEDSAVYLCASSSGGSGGTEAFFGQGTRLTVV.

V gene TRBV18 combines with J gene TRBJ1-3, with 9 nucleotides matching TRBD1. V shed 5 bases and J 4 bases; nucleotides not matched to a gene: 3. The CDR3 runs to 14 residues. The germline V gene encodes CDR1 KGHSH and CDR2 LQKENI. CDR3 region: CASSTGTGGNTIYF. CDR3 bases: TGTGCCAGCTCAACCGGGACAGGGGGAAACACCATATATTTT.

This chain uses TRBV6-5 with TRBJ1-2; TRBD1 is a possible D gene (5 bases). CDR3 size: 13 residues. The ends were cut back, 5 bases at V and 6 bases at J, with 13 bases in the middle. Germline V gene sequence: CDR1 MNHEY, CDR2 SVGAGI. This CDR3 reads CASSPSGRDGYTF. DNA for the CDR3: TGTGCCAGCAGTCCCTCAGGGAGGGATGGCTACACCTTC.

The CDR3 sequence is CASSAGGYYEQYF. CDR3 coding DNA: TGTGCCAGCAGCGCGGGTGGGTACTACGAGCAGTACTTC. This rearrangement joins TRBV9 to TRBJ2-7; no clear D. The CDR3 sequence is 13 residues long. CDR1 SGDLS and CDR2 YYNGEE come from the germline V gene. V was shortened by 3 bases and J by 3 bases, with 10 bases between the two germline ends.